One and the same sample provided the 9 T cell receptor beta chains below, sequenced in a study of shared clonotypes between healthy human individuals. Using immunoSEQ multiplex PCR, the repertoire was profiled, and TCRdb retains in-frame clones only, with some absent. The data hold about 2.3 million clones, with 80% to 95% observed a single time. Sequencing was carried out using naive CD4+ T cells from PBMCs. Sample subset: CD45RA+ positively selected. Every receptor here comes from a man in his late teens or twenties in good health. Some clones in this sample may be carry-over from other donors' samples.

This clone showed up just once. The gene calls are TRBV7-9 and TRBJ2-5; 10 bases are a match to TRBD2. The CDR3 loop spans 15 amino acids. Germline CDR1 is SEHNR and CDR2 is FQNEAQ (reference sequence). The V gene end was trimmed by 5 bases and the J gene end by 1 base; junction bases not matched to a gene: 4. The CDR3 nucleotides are TGTGCCAGCAGCAGCCGACTAGCGGGCCAAGAGACCCAGTACTTC. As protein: CASSSRLAGQETQYF.

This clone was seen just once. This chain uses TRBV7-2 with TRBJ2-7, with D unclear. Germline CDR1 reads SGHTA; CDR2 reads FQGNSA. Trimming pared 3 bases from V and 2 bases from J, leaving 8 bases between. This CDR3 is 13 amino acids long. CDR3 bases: TGTGCCAGCAGCTTTGTGCGTCCCTACGAGCAGTACTTC. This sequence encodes CASSFVRPYEQYF.

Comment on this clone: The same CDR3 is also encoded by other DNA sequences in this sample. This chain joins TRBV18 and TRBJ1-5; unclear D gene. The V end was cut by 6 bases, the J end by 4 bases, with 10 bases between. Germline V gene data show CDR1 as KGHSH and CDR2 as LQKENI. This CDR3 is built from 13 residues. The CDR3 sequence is CASSVGSNQPQHF. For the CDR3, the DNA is TGTGCCAGCTCCGTCGGCTCGAATCAGCCCCAGCATTTT.

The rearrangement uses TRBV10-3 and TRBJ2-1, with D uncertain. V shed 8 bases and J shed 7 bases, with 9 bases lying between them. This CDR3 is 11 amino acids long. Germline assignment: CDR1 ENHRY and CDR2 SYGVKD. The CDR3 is CAIQFENEQFF. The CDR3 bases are TGTGCCATCCAGTTTGAGAATGAGCAGTTCTTC.

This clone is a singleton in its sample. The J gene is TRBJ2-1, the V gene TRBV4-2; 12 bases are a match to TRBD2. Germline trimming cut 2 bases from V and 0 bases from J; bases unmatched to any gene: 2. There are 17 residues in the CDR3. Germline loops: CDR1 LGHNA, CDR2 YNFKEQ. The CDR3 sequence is CASSQRLAGVSYNEQFF. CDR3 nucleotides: TGTGCCAGCAGCCAACGACTAGCGGGAGTCTCCTACAATGAGCAGTTCTTC.

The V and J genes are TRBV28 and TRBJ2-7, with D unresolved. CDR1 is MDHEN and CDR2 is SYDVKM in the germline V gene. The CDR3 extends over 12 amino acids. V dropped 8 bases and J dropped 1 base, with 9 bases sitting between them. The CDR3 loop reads CASPWRSYEQYF. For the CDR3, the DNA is TGTGCCAGCCCATGGCGGTCCTACGAGCAGTACTTC.

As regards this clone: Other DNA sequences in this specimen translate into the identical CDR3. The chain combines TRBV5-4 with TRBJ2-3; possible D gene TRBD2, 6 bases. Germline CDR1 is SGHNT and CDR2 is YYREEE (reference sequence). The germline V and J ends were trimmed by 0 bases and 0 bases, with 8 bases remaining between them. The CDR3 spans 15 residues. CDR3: CASSLGGTSTDTQYF. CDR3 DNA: TGTGCCAGCAGCTTGGGCGGGACTAGCACAGATACGCAGTATTTT.

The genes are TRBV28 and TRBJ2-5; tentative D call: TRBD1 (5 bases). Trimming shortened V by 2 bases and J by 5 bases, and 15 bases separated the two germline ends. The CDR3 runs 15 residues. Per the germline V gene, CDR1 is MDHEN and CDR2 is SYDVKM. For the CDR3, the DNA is TGTGCCAGCAGTTTACTACAGGCAAAGTTGGAGACCCAGTACTTC. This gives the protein CASSLLQAKLETQYF. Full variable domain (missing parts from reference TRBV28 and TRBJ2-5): DVKVTQSSRYLVKRTGEKVFLECVQDMDHENMFWYRQDPGLGLRLIYFSYDVKMKEKGDIPEGYSVSREKKERFSLILESASTNQTSMYLCASSLLQAKLETQYFGPGTRLLVL.

In nucleotides, the CDR3 is TGTGCCACCACGGGCAGAGGCTACGAGCAGTACTTC. Protein: CATTGRGYEQYF. The chain uses TRBV27 and TRBJ2-7, with unresolved D. V lost 10 bases and J 3 bases, leaving 13 bases between the germline ends. The CDR3 sequence is 12 residues long. Germline CDR1 reads MNHEY; CDR2 reads SMNVEV (reference sequence).